A selection of T cell receptor beta chains follows, all from one sample in a study of blood T cell repertoires in COVID-19. The repertoire was sequenced with immunoSEQ multiplex PCR; TCRdb's copy has only in-frame clones and lacks some. This sample carries about 380,000 clones, 90% of them seen once, and the ten largest clones take 5% to 8.5%. Sequenced input: peripheral blood. Receptors originate from a man between 18 and 29 years old with active or convalescent COVID-19. Both conserved end residues are part of each CDR3. A D gene is named only where the DNA matches it firmly. The size entry is marked missing in some rows and otherwise reads once, few, many or a size class.

V	D	J	size	DNA	CDR3
TRBV11-2	TRBD1	TRBJ2-7	once	TGTGCCAGCAGCGGAAGACAGGGGGGCGACGAGCAGTACTTC	CASSGRQGGDEQYF
TRBV6-4	TRBD1	TRBJ2-1	-	TGTGCCAGCGCAGCCCTCCCCGGGACAGGGGGGCATGAGCAGTTCTTC	CASAALPGTGGHEQFF
TRBV6-5	TRBD1	TRBJ2-1	-	TGTGCCAGCAGTTACCAGGGACAGGTTTCCTACAATGAGCAGTTCTTC	CASSYQGQVSYNEQFF
TRBV6-7	-	TRBJ1-2	-	TGTGCCAGCAGTTACCTCCCGGGTAACTATGGCTACACCTTC	CASSYLPGNYGYTF
TRBV29-1	TRBD1	TRBJ1-1	-	TGCAGCGTCCAAGACAGGGGTGAAGCTGAAGCTTTCTTT	CSVQDRGEAEAFF
TRBV5-1	TRBD2	TRBJ2-2	once	TGCGCCAGCAGCCTCGAGCGGGGCGGGGAGCTGTTTTTT	CASSLERGGELFF
TRBV5-5	-	TRBJ1-1	-	TGTGCCAGCAGCTTCATCCCGGGGAACACTGAAGCTTTCTTT	CASSFIPGNTEAFF
TRBV27	-	TRBJ1-2	few	TGTGCCAGCACCCGCCGGGCGGAGGGTAACTATGGCTACACCTTC	CASTRRAEGNYGYTF
TRBV11-2	TRBD2	TRBJ2-7	-	TGTGCCAGCAGCTTAGCAGGAGCGGGGGTGTCCTACGAGCAGTACTTC	CASSLAGAGVSYEQYF
TRBV2	-	TRBJ1-2	few	TGTGCCAGCAGAACCACAGGGATTGCTAACTATGGCTACACCTTC	CASRTTGIANYGYTF
TRBV25-1	TRBD2	TRBJ2-1	-	TGTGCCAGCAGTGAGAGGACTAGCGGGGGGGATAATGAGCAGTTCTTC	CASSERTSGGDNEQFF
TRBV7-2	-	TRBJ2-7	-	TGTGCCAGCAGCTTCATGACAGGACCCTACGAGCAGTACTTC	CASSFMTGPYEQYF
TRBV4-2	TRBD1	TRBJ1-4	-	TGTGCCAGCAGCCAACGGGACAGGGAAAAGACTAATGAAAAACTGTTTTTT	CASSQRDREKTNEKLFF
TRBV28	-	TRBJ1-1	-	TGTGCCAGCAGTTTCTCCAGGGAAGCTTTCTTT	CASSFSREAFF
TRBV11-2	-	TRBJ1-2	-	TGTGCCAGCAGCTTAAACAGGGCTAACTATGGCTACACCTTC	CASSLNRANYGYTF
TRBV6-1	-	TRBJ2-3	-	TGTGCCAGCAGTGAATTAGTGGCCGGGGCAGATACGCAGTATTTT	CASSELVAGADTQYF
TRBV18	-	TRBJ1-1	-	TGTGCCAGCTCACCCCCAGTGCAGTCTGAAGCTTTCTTT	CASSPPVQSEAFF
TRBV6-5	-	TRBJ1-6	-	TGTGCCAGCAGTTACTCGGTAACAGGGCCCTCACCCCTCCACTTT	CASSYSVTGPSPLHF
TRBV3-1/TRBV3-2	TRBD1	TRBJ1-2	-	TGTGCCAGCAGCCCCACCTCTCAGAAGGGGGCCTATGGCTACACCTTC	CASSPTSQKGAYGYTF
TRBV28	-	TRBJ2-1	-	TGTGCCAGCATCCCCAGCGTACGCTACAATGAGCAGTTCTTC	CASIPSVRYNEQFF
TRBV6-2/TRBV6-3	-	TRBJ2-5	-	TGTGCCAGCAGTTACGCGAGGATTCAAGAGACCCAGTACTTC	CASSYARIQETQYF
TRBV19	-	TRBJ1-5	-	TGTGCCAGTATGATCCGGGGTGGTCAGCCCCAGCATTTT	CASMIRGGQPQHF
TRBV6-2/TRBV6-3	-	TRBJ1-5	-	TGTGCCAGCAGTTACTTGGACACCTATCAGCCCCAGCATTTT	CASSYLDTYQPQHF
TRBV6-6	-	TRBJ1-1	-	TGTGCCAGCAGTTACCACGGACAAGAGAACACTGAAGCTTTCTTT	CASSYHGQENTEAFF
TRBV7-2	TRBD2	TRBJ2-1	-	TGTGCCAGCAGCCCCACGGGGGGGGTCTCCTACAATGAGCAGTTCTTC	CASSPTGGVSYNEQFF
TRBV19	-	TRBJ1-2	-	TGCGCCAGTAGTATAAGGAGTAACTATGGCTACACCTTC	CASSIRSNYGYTF
TRBV27	-	TRBJ2-7	-	TGTGCCAGCAGTTGGGGGACACCTACCTACGAGCAGTACTTC	CASSWGTPTYEQYF
TRBV5-5	-	TRBJ1-5	once	TGTGCCAGCAGCTTGGAGGTAGGGGGATGGGACCAGCCCCAGCATTTT	CASSLEVGGWDQPQHF
TRBV2	TRBD2	TRBJ2-7	-	TGTGCCAGTAGCCTTGGTAGCGGGGCCTACGAGCAGTACTTC	CASSLGSGAYEQYF
TRBV5-1	-	TRBJ2-1	-	TGCGCCAGCAGCCGGGACAACAATGAGCAGTTCTTC	CASSRDNNEQFF
TRBV9	TRBD1	TRBJ2-5	-	TGTGCCAGCAGCCCCCGCAATCAGGGGGTAGAACAAGAGACCCAGTACTTC	CASSPRNQGVEQETQYF
TRBV28	TRBD1	TRBJ1-2	-	TGTGCCAGCGGAGACAGGGTTCGGGGCTACACCTTC	CASGDRVRGYTF
TRBV5-8	TRBD2	TRBJ2-1	-	TGTGCCAGCACCTCACTAGCGGGGGGATACAATGAGCAGTTCTTC	CASTSLAGGYNEQFF
TRBV19	TRBD1	TRBJ2-7	-	TGTGCCAGTAGTAGACAGGGTTTCAACGAGCAGTACTTC	CASSRQGFNEQYF
TRBV19	TRBD2	TRBJ2-5	-	TGTGCCAGTAGTAAACTAGCGGGGGGGCCAATGGAGACCCAGTACTTC	CASSKLAGGPMETQYF
TRBV5-1	TRBD1	TRBJ1-4	few	TGCGCCAGCAGCGCCCCGCCGGGACAGGGAGCCGGTTTAGGGGAAAAACTGTTTTTT	CASSAPPGQGAGLGEKLFF
TRBV7-3	TRBD2	TRBJ2-1	-	TGTGCCAGCAGAGCTAGCGGTTTTAATGAGCAGTTCTTC	CASRASGFNEQFF
TRBV27	-	TRBJ1-5	-	TGTGCCAGCAGTTTATCCCCGGACAAGGGTGGGCAGCCCCAGCATTTT	CASSLSPDKGGQPQHF
TRBV4-1	TRBD1	TRBJ2-5	-	TGCGCCAGCAGCCATCCCGGGACAGGGAGTGAGACCCAGTACTTC	CASSHPGTGSETQYF
TRBV3-1/TRBV3-2	-	TRBJ2-7	-	TGTGCCAGCAGCCAGGGGACACCCCGCGGCGAGCAGTACTTC	CASSQGTPRGEQYF
TRBV5-1	TRBD1	TRBJ1-5	-	TGCGCCAGCAGCCCGGGGACAGGGTCTCAGCCCCAGCATTTT	CASSPGTGSQPQHF
TRBV9	TRBD1	TRBJ2-5	-	TGTGCCAGCAGCTTAGGGGGCGATGACCAAGAGACCCAGTACTTC	CASSLGGDDQETQYF